This T cell receptor (beta chain) was identified in a study of cytomegalovirus exposure and HLA in healthy donors. Broader study findings: Within an earlier analysis, most TCR beta V segments proved productive either about 87% or about 30% of the time. Reports described diagnosis of cytomegalovirus status by the classifier as highly specific and sensitive. Cytomegalovirus association was listed for 150 to 200 TCR beta chains.

The CDR3 is 13 amino acids. Germline CDR1 LNHDA, CDR2 SQIVND (reference sequence). V gave up 5 bases and J gave up 6 bases, with 14 bases separating them. This clone showed up just once. The antigen is not known. PCR amplification relied on 60 Vbeta primers (plus 13 Jbeta primers). TCRdb's table, derived via immunoSEQ multiplex PCR, lists solely in-frame clones and lacks some. The sample has under 250,000 clones, roughly 79% seen once; the top ten hold around 1.9%. The TCR sequence derives from a young man in good health and CMV-seronegative. The sample comprised PBMCs. J is TRBJ2-7 and V is TRBV19, with D possibly being TRBD1 (5 bases). For the CDR3, the DNA is TGTGCCAGTAGTTACAGCCAGGGTCTCGAGCAGTACTTC. This encodes CASSYSQGLEQYF.